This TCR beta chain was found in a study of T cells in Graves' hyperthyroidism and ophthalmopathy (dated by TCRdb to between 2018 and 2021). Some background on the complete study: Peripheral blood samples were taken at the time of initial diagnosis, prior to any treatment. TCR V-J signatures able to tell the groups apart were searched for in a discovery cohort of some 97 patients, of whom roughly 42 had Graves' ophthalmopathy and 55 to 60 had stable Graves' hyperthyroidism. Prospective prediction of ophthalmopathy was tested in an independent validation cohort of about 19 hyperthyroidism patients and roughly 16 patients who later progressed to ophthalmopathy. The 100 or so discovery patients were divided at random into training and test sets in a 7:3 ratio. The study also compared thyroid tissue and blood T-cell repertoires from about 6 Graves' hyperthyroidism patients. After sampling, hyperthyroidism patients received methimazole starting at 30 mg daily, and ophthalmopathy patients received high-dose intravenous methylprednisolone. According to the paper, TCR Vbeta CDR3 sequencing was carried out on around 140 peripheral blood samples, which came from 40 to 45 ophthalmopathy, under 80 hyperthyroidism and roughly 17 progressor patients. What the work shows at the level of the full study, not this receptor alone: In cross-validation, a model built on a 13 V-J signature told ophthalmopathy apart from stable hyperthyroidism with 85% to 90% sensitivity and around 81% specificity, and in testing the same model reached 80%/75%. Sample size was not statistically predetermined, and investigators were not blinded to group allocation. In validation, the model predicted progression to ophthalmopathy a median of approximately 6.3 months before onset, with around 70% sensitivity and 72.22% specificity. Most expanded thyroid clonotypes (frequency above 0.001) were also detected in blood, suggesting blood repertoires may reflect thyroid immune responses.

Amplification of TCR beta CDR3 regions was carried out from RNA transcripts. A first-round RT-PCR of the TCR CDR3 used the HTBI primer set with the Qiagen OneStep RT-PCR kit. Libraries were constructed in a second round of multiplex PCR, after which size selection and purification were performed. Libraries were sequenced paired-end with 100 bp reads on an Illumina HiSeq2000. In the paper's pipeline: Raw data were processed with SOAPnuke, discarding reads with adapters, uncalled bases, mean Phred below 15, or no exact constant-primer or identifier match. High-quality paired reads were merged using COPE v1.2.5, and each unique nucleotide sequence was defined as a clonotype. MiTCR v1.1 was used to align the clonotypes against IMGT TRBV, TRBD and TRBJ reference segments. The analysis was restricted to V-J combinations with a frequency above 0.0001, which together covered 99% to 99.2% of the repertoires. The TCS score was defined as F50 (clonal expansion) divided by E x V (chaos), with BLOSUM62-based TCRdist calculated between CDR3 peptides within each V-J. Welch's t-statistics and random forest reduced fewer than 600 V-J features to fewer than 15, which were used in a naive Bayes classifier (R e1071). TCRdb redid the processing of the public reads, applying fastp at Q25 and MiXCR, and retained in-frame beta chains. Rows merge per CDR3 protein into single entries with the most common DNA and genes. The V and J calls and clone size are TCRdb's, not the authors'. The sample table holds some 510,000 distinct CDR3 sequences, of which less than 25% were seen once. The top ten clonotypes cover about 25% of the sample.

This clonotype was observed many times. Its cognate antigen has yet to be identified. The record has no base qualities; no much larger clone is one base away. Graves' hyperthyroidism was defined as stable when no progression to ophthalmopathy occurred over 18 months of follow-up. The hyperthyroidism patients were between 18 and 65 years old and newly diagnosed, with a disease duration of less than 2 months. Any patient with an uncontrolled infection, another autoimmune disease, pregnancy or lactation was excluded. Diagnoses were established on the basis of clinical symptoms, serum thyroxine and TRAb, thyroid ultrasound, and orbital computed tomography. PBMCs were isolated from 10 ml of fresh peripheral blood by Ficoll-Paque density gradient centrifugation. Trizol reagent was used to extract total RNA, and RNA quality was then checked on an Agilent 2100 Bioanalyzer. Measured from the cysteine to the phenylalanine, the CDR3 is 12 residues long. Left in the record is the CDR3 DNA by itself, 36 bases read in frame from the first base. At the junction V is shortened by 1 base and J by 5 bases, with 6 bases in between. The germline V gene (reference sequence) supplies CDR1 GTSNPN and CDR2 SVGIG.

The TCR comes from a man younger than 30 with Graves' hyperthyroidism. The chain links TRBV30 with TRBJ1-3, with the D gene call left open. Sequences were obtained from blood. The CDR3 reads CAWSGSRNTIYF. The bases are TGTGCCTGGAGTGGGTCAAGAAACACCATATATTTT.